This entry describes one TCR beta chain. What it recognizes is unknown. This sample was included in a study of cytomegalovirus exposure and HLA in healthy donors. Background on the study: An early data release held approximately 85 million unique TCRs from HLA-typed donors.

Vbeta (60) and Jbeta (13) primers were used in the PCR. The method was immunoSEQ multiplex PCR; TCRdb's version includes in-frame clones alone and lacks a portion of them. Among 150,000 to 200,000 clones, around 76% were seen once, and the ten largest hold around 1%. General study points: Sequences of the TCR beta chain were said to predict the HLA-A and HLA-B alleles of most subjects accurately.

Germline lookup yields CDR1 LGHNA and CDR2 YNFKEQ. The CDR3 contains 15 residues. Trimming removed 1 base at V and 2 bases at J, with 11 bases between. What was sequenced was PBMCs. The J gene is TRBJ1-2, the V gene TRBV4-2; tentatively, D is TRBD1 (5 bases). This TCR was sampled from a woman aged 40-49 years in good health and CMV-seronegative. This CDR3 is CASSQAPTENYGYTF. Here the CDR3 DNA reads TGTGCCAGCAGCCAAGCTCCGACAGAGAACTATGGCTACACCTTC.